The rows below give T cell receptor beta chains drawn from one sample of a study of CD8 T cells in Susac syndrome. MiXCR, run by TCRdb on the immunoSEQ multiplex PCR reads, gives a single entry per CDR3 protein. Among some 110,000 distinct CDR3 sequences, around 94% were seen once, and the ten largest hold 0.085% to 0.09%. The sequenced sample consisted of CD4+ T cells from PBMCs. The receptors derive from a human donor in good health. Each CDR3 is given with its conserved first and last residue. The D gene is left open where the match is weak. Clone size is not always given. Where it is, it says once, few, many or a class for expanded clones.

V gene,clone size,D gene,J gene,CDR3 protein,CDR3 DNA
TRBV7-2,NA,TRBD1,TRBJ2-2,CASTKAYPGQGGPGELFF,TGTGCCAGCACCAAAGCCTATCCGGGACAGGGTGGTCCCGGGGAGCTGTTTTTT
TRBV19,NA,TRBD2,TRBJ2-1,CASSRRLAGGPVNEQFF,TGTGCCAGTAGTAGAAGACTAGCGGGAGGGCCAGTGAATGAGCAGTTCTTC
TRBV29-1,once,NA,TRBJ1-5,CSVEDGMGNQPQHF,TGCAGCGTTGAAGATGGAATGGGGAATCAGCCCCAGCATTTT
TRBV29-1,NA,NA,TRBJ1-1,CSVRQRLAVLEAFF,TGCAGCGTGCGACAGCGTTTGGCCGTCCTTGAAGCTTTCTTT
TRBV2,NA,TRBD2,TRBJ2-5,CASRTSRETQYF,TGTGCCAGCCGGACTAGCCGAGAGACCCAGTACTTC
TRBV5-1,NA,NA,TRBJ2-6,CASRRSSGANVLTF,TGCGCCAGCCGAAGGTCTTCCGGGGCCAACGTCCTGACTTTC
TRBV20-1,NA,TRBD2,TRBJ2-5,CSAPGLAGIIYRETQYF,TGCAGTGCCCCGGGACTAGCGGGAATCATTTACCGAGAGACCCAGTACTTC
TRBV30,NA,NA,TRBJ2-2,CAWAGTEDSGELFF,TGTGCCTGGGCCGGGACTGAGGATAGCGGGGAGCTGTTTTTT
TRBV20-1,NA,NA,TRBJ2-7,CSAERRDPRLITAYEQYF,TGCAGTGCCGAGAGGCGGGACCCCCGTTTGATTACTGCCTACGAGCAGTACTTC
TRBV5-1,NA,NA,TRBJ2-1,CASSLRSGKDNNEQFF,TGCGCCAGCAGCTTGCGGTCGGGAAAAGACAACAATGAGCAGTTCTTC
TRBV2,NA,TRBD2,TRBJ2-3,CASGGLAGGPGTDTQYF,TGTGCCAGCGGTGGACTAGCGGGAGGGCCGGGCACAGATACGCAGTATTTT
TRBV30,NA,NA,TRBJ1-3,CAWSVLIGNTIYF,TGTGCCTGGAGTGTACTCATCGGAAACACCATATATTTT
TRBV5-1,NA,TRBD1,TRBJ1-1,CASSLGQGYMNTEAFF,TGCGCCAGCAGCTTGGGACAGGGATACATGAACACTGAAGCTTTCTTT
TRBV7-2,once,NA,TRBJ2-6,CASSSRAHGSGANVLTF,TGTGCCAGCAGCAGCAGAGCGCACGGCTCTGGGGCCAACGTCCTGACTTTC
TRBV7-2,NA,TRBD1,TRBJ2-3,CASSPGQGISTQYF,TGTGCCAGCAGCCCGGGACAGGGAATAAGTACGCAGTATTTT
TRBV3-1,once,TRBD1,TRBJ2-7,CASSQRDRGYEQYF,TGTGCCAGCAGCCAACGGGACAGGGGGTACGAGCAGTACTTC
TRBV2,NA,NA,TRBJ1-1,CASNRMNTEAFF,TGTGCCAGCAATCGGATGAACACTGAAGCTTTCTTT
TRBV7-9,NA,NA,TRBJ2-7,CASSLDMREQYF,TGTGCCAGCAGCTTAGATATGAGGGAGCAGTACTTC
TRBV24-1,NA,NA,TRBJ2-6,CATSDLWGDLSGANVLTF,TGTGCCACCAGTGATTTATGGGGGGACCTTTCTGGGGCCAACGTCCTGACTTTC
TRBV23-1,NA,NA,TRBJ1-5,CASSQSWQGHQPQHF,TGCGCCAGCAGTCAATCTTGGCAGGGCCACCAGCCCCAGCATTTT
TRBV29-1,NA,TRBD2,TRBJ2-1,CSVTGLAGGWGNEQFF,TGCAGCGTTACGGGACTAGCGGGAGGGTGGGGCAATGAGCAGTTCTTC
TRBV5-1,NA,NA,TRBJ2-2,CASSWDRYNTGELFF,TGCGCCAGCAGCTGGGATAGATACAACACCGGGGAGCTGTTTTTT
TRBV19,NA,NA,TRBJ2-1,CASSIEGAAYNEQFF,TGTGCCAGTAGTATAGAGGGTGCGGCCTACAATGAGCAGTTCTTC
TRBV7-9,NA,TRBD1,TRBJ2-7,CASSFDRVTREQYF,TGTGCCAGCAGCTTCGACAGGGTTACGCGGGAGCAGTACTTC
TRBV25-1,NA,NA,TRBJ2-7,CASSEPGPGLYEQYF,TGTGCCAGCAGTGAACCGGGACCCGGACTCTACGAGCAGTACTTC
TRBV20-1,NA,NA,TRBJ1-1,CSATFETTYPAFF,TGCAGTGCTACGTTCGAGACAACCTATCCAGCTTTCTTT
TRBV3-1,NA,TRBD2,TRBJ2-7,CASSQDRKGLAGVFYEQYF,TGTGCCAGCAGCCAAGATCGAAAGGGACTAGCGGGCGTCTTCTACGAGCAGTACTTC
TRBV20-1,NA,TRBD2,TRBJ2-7,CSARPGTSGSYEQYF,TGCAGTGCTAGACCTGGGACTAGCGGGAGCTACGAGCAGTACTTC
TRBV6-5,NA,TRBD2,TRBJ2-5,CASSYSLLAGIQTQYF,TGTGCCAGCAGTTACTCGCTCCTAGCGGGAATCCAGACCCAGTACTTC
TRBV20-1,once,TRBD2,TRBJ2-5,CSAVLAGQETQYF,TGCAGTGCAGTTCTAGCGGGACAAGAGACCCAGTACTTC
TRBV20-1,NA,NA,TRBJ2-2,CSARELRALPNTGELFF,TGCAGTGCTAGAGAGTTAAGAGCACTACCGAACACCGGGGAGCTGTTTTTT